This entry lists 13 T cell receptor beta chains sequenced from one sample in a study of naive and memory T cell subsets. Both TRBC1 and TRBC2 were covered by a beta constant-region primer of two equimolar oligonucleotides. TCRdb ran MiXCR on the UMI-ligation and nested PCR reads and lists one entry per CDR3 protein. The sample contains over 20,000 distinct CDR3 sequences, approximately 11% of which appear only once. Sequenced material: central memory CD8+ T cells from blood. The receptors were gathered from a human donor in good health.

This clonotype was found many times. This chain links TRBV20-1 with TRBJ1-1; 8 positions agree with TRBD1. Germline values: CDR1 DFQATT, CDR2 SNEGSKA (reference sequence). The V and J ends lost 3 bases and 11 bases, in that order; junction bases with no gene match: 11. This CDR3 is built from 13 residues. The CDR3: CSASATGAVGAFF. The CDR3, as DNA: TGCAGTGCTAGCGCGACAGGGGCGGTCGGGGCTTTCTTT.

This clonotype occurred many times. CDR3 nucleotide sequence: TGTGCCAGCTCACCATCCGGGACAGGGGGCGAGGAAGCTTTCTTT. It translates to CASSPSGTGGEEAFF. The V call is TRBV18, the J call TRBJ1-1; 12 bases align to TRBD1. Trimming removed 2 bases from V and 8 bases from J; junction bases left unmatched: 6. CDR1 is KGHSH and CDR2 is LQKENI in the germline V gene. This CDR3 has 15 residues. The variable domain in full, with the rest retrieved from reference TRBV18 and TRBJ1-1, is NAGVMQNPRHLVRRRGQEARLRCSPMKGHSHVYWYRQLPEEGLKFMVYLQKENIIDESGMPKERFSAEFPKEGPSILRIQQVVRGDSAAYFCASSPSGTGGEEAFFGQGTRLTVV.

This clonotype turned up a few times. The chain links TRBV9 to TRBJ2-5; 7 bases are shared with TRBD2. Germline V gene data show CDR1 as SGDLS and CDR2 as YYNGEE. The V segment lost 3 bases and the J segment 4 bases; nucleotides outside the gene matches: 3. This CDR3 has 13 residues. The CDR3 coding sequence is TGTGCCAGCAGCGGTGGACTAGGAGAGACCCAGTACTTC. It translates to CASSGGLGETQYF.

This clonotype was found many times. This chain uses TRBV7-9 with TRBJ1-1, with D unresolved. Germline-derived CDR1 and CDR2 are SEHNR and FQNEAQ (reference sequence). The CDR3 spans 14 residues. V lost 1 base and J 4 bases, leaving 10 bases between the germline ends. The CDR3: CASSLVKGITEAFF. The CDR3 DNA reads as TGTGCCAGCAGCTTAGTAAAAGGGATCACTGAAGCTTTCTTT.

This chain links TRBV5-5 with TRBJ2-5; 7 nucleotides align to TRBD1. Germline CDR1 reads SGHKS; CDR2 reads YYEKEE (reference sequence). V lost 2 bases and J lost 1; bases outside the gene matches: 8. This CDR3 spans 16 amino acids. The CDR3 sequence: CASSFSPTGRQETQYF. CDR3 bases: TGTGCCAGCAGCTTTTCTCCGACAGGGCGCCAAGAGACCCAGTACTTC.

In its sample, this clonotype was seen many times. The genes are TRBV20-1 and TRBJ1-5, with D possibly matching TRBD1 (5 bases). The V gene's germline CDR1 is DFQATT and CDR2 SNEGSKA (reference sequence). V was trimmed by 4 bases and J by 6 bases, leaving 13 bases between them. This CDR3 has 13 residues. The CDR3 DNA reads as TGCAGTGCTACCATCGGGGGTCGTCAGCCCCAGCATTTT. It translates to CSATIGGRQPQHF.

A few counts support this clonotype. The chain is built from TRBV5-4 and TRBJ2-2, with 7 bases matching TRBD1. With V trimmed by 4 bases and J by 5 bases, 2 bases remained unmatched. Germline loops: CDR1 SGHNT, CDR2 YYREEE (reference sequence). CDR3 size: 13 residues. Written as DNA, the CDR3 is TGTGCCAGCAGCCTACAGGGGACCGGGGAGCTGTTTTTT. It is translated as CASSLQGTGELFF.

This clonotype was observed a handful of times. This chain connects TRBV28 to TRBJ2-1; D remains ambiguous. The CDR3 loop spans 14 amino acids. V shed 8 bases and J shed 6 bases, with 17 bases lying between them. The germline V gene encodes CDR1 MDHEN and CDR2 SYDVKM. The CDR3 bases are TGTGCCAGCTCCGATTTAGGTGGGGTCAATGAGCAGTTCTTC. As protein: CASSDLGGVNEQFF. Full variable domain (rest looked up from reference TRBV28 and TRBJ2-1): DVKVTQSSRYLVKRTGEKVFLECVQDMDHENMFWYRQDPGLGLRLIYFSYDVKMKEKGDIPEGYSVSREKKERFSLILESASTNQTSMYLCASSDLGGVNEQFFGPGTRLTVL.

V is TRBV10-2 and J is TRBJ2-1; 9 bases align to TRBD1. This CDR3 has 13 residues. Trimming at V came to 6 bases and at J to 6 bases, leaving 3 bases not matched to a gene. Germline loops: CDR1 WSHSY, CDR2 SAAADI. The DNA of the CDR3 is TGCGCCAGCAGGAGGGACAGGGCCAATGAGCAGTTCTTC. Protein sequence: CASRRDRANEQFF.

Many counts were recorded for this clonotype. The chain employs TRBV7-9 and TRBJ2-1, with a tentative D call TRBD2 (7 bases). Germline V gene lookup returns CDR1 SEHNR and CDR2 FQNEAQ (reference sequence). This CDR3 has 17 residues. Trimming took off 5 bases at V and 4 bases at J, with 21 bases between the two ends. The DNA for the CDR3 is TGTGCCAGCAGCAAACCGAGGGGGGGCGAGCCGTACAATGAGCAGTTCTTC. Encoded protein: CASSKPRGGEPYNEQFF.

This clonotype was recorded many times. The genes are TRBV9 and TRBJ2-7, with 14 nucleotides matching TRBD2. The CDR3 contains 15 residues. The ends lost 3 bases at V and 3 bases at J; junction bases unmatched: 2. Per the germline V gene, CDR1 is SGDLS and CDR2 is YYNGEE. In DNA, the CDR3 is TGTGCCAGCAGCGCCGGGACTAGCGGGAGCTACGAGCAGTACTTC. Its protein is CASSAGTSGSYEQYF.

The gene calls are TRBV11-2 and TRBJ2-1, with 9 bases fitting TRBD2. This CDR3 spans 20 amino acids. In germline, CDR1 is SGHAT, CDR2 FQNNGV. V was pared by 2 bases and J by 5 bases, with 19 bases of the junction left unmatched. The CDR3 sequence: CASSLSAAISGSPWDNEQFF. For the CDR3, the DNA is TGTGCCAGCAGCTTAAGCGCGGCGATTAGCGGGAGCCCTTGGGACAATGAGCAGTTCTTC. Full variable domain (rest looked up from reference TRBV11-2 and TRBJ2-1): EAGVAQSPRYKIIEKRQSVAFWCNPISGHATLYWYQQILGQGPKLLIQFQNNGVVDDSQLPKDRFSAERLKGVDSTLKIQPAKLEDSAVYLCASSLSAAISGSPWDNEQFFGPGTRLTVL.

This clonotype was counted a single time. This rearrangement joins TRBV12-3 or TRBV12-4 to TRBJ2-5; 8 positions match TRBD2. The V gene end was trimmed by 6 bases and the J gene end by 5 bases; junction bases not matched to a gene: 8. This CDR3 region has 14 residues. The CDR3 sequence: CASSRTSRLETQYF. The CDR3 DNA reads TGTGCCAGCAGCCGGACTAGCCGCTTGGAGACCCAGTACTTC.